The 29 T cell receptor beta chains reported below all come from one sample, sequenced in a study of blood T cells in healthy people across ages (dated by TCRdb to between 2015 and 2017). The library was generated by 5' RACE. Instrument on record: Illumina HiSeq 2500. A second PCR of about 7 to 12 cycles was run with a J-beta primer mix and a sample-barcoded 5' primer. Using fastp trimming at Q25 and MiXCR clonotype assembly, TCRdb reanalyzed the public sequencing data and kept in-frame beta chains. Rows with a matching CDR3 protein are joined into one entry that keeps the most common DNA and genes. In this sample the table shows about 1.6 million distinct CDR3 sequences, around 36% of which occur a single time. The ten largest clones represent 11% of the sample. Sequencing was performed on blood. These receptor sequences come from a woman aged 25 to 39 in good health.

This chain connects TRBV29-1 to TRBJ2-5, with D hard to call. The germline V and J ends were trimmed by 4 bases and 1 base, with 10 bases remaining between them. The V gene's germline CDR1 is SQVTM and CDR2 ANQGSEA. The CDR3 has 13 amino acids. CDR3 nucleotides: TGCAGCGTTGTCTCTCCCTTCCAAGAGACCCAGTACTTC. Translated, it gives CSVVSPFQETQYF.

The chain recombines TRBV29-1 with TRBJ2-5; unclear D gene. This CDR3 has 15 amino acids. Deletions cut 3 bases from V and 3 bases from J, with 17 bases between. From germline, CDR1 is SQVTM and CDR2 ANQGSEA. For the CDR3, the DNA is TGCAGCGTTGAGGAGAACCCAGGCTTCGAAGAGACCCAGTACTTC. This codes for CSVEENPGFEETQYF.

The rearrangement joins TRBV3-1 to TRBJ1-1; D may be TRBD1 (6 bases). Germline lookup yields CDR1 LGHDT and CDR2 YNNKEL (reference sequence). The CDR3 extends over 14 amino acids. The V and J ends lost 6 bases and 4 bases respectively, with 15 bases between them. This CDR3 is CASRFQGWGTEAFF. The CDR3 DNA follows: TGTGCCAGCAGGTTTCAGGGGTGGGGCACTGAAGCTTTCTTT.

DNA for the CDR3: TGTGCCAGCAATACAGGGTATCCGGCAGATACGCAGTATTTT. This encodes CASNTGYPADTQYF. The chain has TRBV2 and TRBJ2-3; D is possibly TRBD1 (6 bases). Trimming took 7 bases from V and 4 from J, leaving 15 bases between them. Germline V gene data show CDR1 as SNHLY and CDR2 as FYNNEI. This CDR3 is built from 14 residues.

The genes are TRBV12-3 or TRBV12-4 and TRBJ1-1; weak D call: TRBD1 (6 bases). This CDR3 is built from 13 residues. Trimming took off 2 bases at V and 6 bases at J, with 10 bases between the two ends. The CDR3 DNA follows: TGTGCCAGCAGTTTACGCGGGGGCCCTGAAGCTTTCTTT. Protein product: CASSLRGGPEAFF.

The rearrangement uses TRBV3-1 and TRBJ2-7; the D gene is possibly TRBD2 (5 bases). The CDR3 is made up of 13 amino acids. Germline V lookup: CDR1 LGHDT, CDR2 YNNKEL (reference sequence). V lost 5 bases and J lost 3, with 11 bases in between. The CDR3 here is CASSWGEDYEQYF. In DNA, the CDR3 is TGTGCCAGCAGCTGGGGAGAGGACTACGAGCAGTACTTC.

This chain connects TRBV7-6 to TRBJ2-5, with TRBD2 matching over 7 bases. The V gene end was trimmed by 0 bases and the J gene end by 2 bases; junction bases not matched to a gene: 6. This CDR3 has 16 residues. In germline, CDR1 is SGHVS, CDR2 FNYEAQ. The CDR3 bases are TGTGCCAGCAGCTTAGCGCTTGGGGGAGGGCAAGAGACCCAGTACTTC. It encodes CASSLALGGGQETQYF.

The sample holds a few counts of this clonotype. V gene TRBV7-6 combines with J gene TRBJ1-1, with 7 bases lining up with TRBD1. V lost 5 bases to trimming and J lost 5 bases; unmatched junction nucleotides: 8. CDR3 length: 14 residues. Germline values: CDR1 SGHVS, CDR2 FNYEAQ. The CDR3 reads CASSPDRMATEAFF. CDR3 sequence (DNA): TGTGCCAGCAGCCCGGACAGGATGGCGACTGAAGCTTTCTTT.

The rearrangement links TRBV9 to TRBJ1-3; unclear D gene. Trimming took off 4 bases at V and 5 bases at J, with 13 bases between the two ends. This CDR3 is built from 14 residues. Germline V gene lookup returns CDR1 SGDLS and CDR2 YYNGEE. CDR3 region: CASSPSQPRNTIYF. In DNA, the CDR3 is TGTGCCAGCAGCCCTAGCCAACCCAGAAACACCATATATTTT.

This clonotype was counted at least ten times. V usage is TRBV3-1 and J usage is TRBJ2-5; 11 bases map to TRBD2. This CDR3 contains 15 residues. After removal of 1 base from V and 7 bases from J, the junction contained 5 bases not matched to a gene. Germline CDR1 LGHDT, CDR2 YNNKEL (reference sequence). The CDR3 DNA follows: TGTGCCAGCAGCCAAGGACTAGCGGGAATGTGGACCCAGTACTTC. Translated: CASSQGLAGMWTQYF.

This sequence joins TRBV29-1 and TRBJ2-5; 9 bases line up with TRBD2. There are 14 residues in the CDR3. V dropped 6 bases and J dropped 5; count of bases not matched to a gene: 10. The V gene's germline CDR1 is SQVTM and CDR2 ANQGSEA. The CDR3, as DNA: TGCAGCGTCCAGGGGTTTAGCGGGGGCGAGACCCAGTACTTC. Translation: CSVQGFSGGETQYF.

A few counts support this clonotype. The V and J genes are TRBV6-1 and TRBJ1-1; 8 bases align to TRBD1. CDR3 length equals 15 residues. V shed 4 bases, J shed 1 base, and the junction held 5 bases outside the gene matches. CDR1 is MNHNS, CDR2 SASEGT, per germline. The CDR3 is CASSGTGTWNTEAFF. In DNA, the CDR3 is TGTGCCAGCAGTGGGACAGGGACCTGGAACACTGAAGCTTTCTTT.

This clonotype was seen only a few times. This chain joins TRBV20-1 and TRBJ2-1; D is unresolved. In germline, CDR1 is DFQATT, CDR2 SNEGSKA (reference sequence). Trimming took off 1 base at V and 4 bases at J, with 17 bases between the two ends. The CDR3 has 16 amino acids. CDR3 coding DNA: TGCAGTGCTAGAGTAACAACGGCATTCCCTTACAATGAGCAGTTCTTC. It specifies CSARVTTAFPYNEQFF.

This rearrangement joins TRBV6-2 or TRBV6-3 to TRBJ1-5; 10 bases are a match to TRBD1. The CDR3 has 17 residues. V gave up 5 bases and J gave up 6 bases; unmatched junction bases: 13. Germline CDR1 MNHEY, CDR2 SVGEGT. CDR3 DNA sequence: TGTGCCAGCAGTCACCCGACAGGGGGCCCTGCAGGTCAGCCCCAGCATTTT. Amino acid sequence: CASSHPTGGPAGQPQHF.

Here the CDR3 DNA reads TGTGCCAGCAGAACCGGGACATTGGCCCCCTACGAGCAGTACTTC. This translates into CASRTGTLAPYEQYF. The gene calls are TRBV28 and TRBJ2-7; TRBD1 might be the D (6 bases). Germline V gene lookup returns CDR1 MDHEN and CDR2 SYDVKM. With 6 bases removed from V and 2 bases from J, the gap between germline ends came to 17 bases. The length of the CDR3 is 15 residues.

In this sample, this clonotype turned up a few times. The rearrangement links TRBV29-1 to TRBJ1-1; D gene ambiguous. The CDR3 covers 12 residues. V was trimmed by 7 bases and J by 7 bases, leaving 16 bases between them. CDR1 and CDR2 (germline): SQVTM, ANQGSEA. CDR3 nucleotide sequence: TGCAGCGCCCTAGGTGCGAGCCGTGAAGCTTTCTTT. Amino acids: CSALGASREAFF.

This sequence joins TRBV18 and TRBJ2-7, with 7 bases that match TRBD2. The length of the CDR3 is 14 residues. CDR1 is KGHSH and CDR2 is LQKENI in the germline V gene. Unmatched junction bases numbered 8, after V lost 6 bases and J lost 3 bases. The CDR3 nucleotides are TGTGCCAGCTCCCTGCAGAGGGAGGGCTACGAGCAGTACTTC. The encoded protein is CASSLQREGYEQYF. The full variable domain, completed using reference TRBV18 and TRBJ2-7, is NAGVMQNPRHLVRRRGQEARLRCSPMKGHSHVYWYRQLPEEGLKFMVYLQKENIIDESGMPKERFSAEFPKEGPSILRIQQVVRGDSAAYFCASSLQREGYEQYFGPGTRLTVT.

V and J are TRBV5-1 and TRBJ1-5; D gene ambiguous. Trimming removed 0 bases at V and 6 bases at J, with 10 bases between. The CDR3 is made up of 14 amino acids. Germline CDR1 reads SGHRS; CDR2 reads YFSETQ. CDR3 region: CASSLDGESQPQHF. Here the CDR3 DNA reads TGCGCCAGCAGCTTGGACGGGGAGAGTCAGCCCCAGCATTTT.

This clonotype was seen only a few times. The V and J genes are TRBV6-1 and TRBJ2-5, with D possibly TRBD1 on 6 matching bases. Trimming removed 4 bases from V and 4 bases from J, with 19 bases in between. Germline CDR1 is MNHNS and CDR2 is SASEGT. The CDR3 runs to 16 residues. Here the CDR3 reads CASSARQEALIETQYF. CDR3 bases: TGTGCCAGCAGTGCGCGACAGGAGGCCTTGATAGAGACCCAGTACTTC.

The chain employs TRBV9 and TRBJ2-7; maybe TRBD2 (5 bases). V lost 0 bases and J 1 base, leaving 8 bases between the germline ends. The CDR3 consists of 14 residues. CDR1 is SGDLS, CDR2 YYNGEE, per germline. CDR3 loop: CASSVEGASYEQYF. For the CDR3, the DNA is TGTGCCAGCAGCGTAGAGGGAGCTTCCTACGAGCAGTACTTC.

The chain couples TRBV11-2 to TRBJ2-1, with D maybe TRBD1 (5 bases). The germline CDR1 and CDR2 sequences are SGHAT and FQNNGV. V was shortened by 5 bases and J by 7 bases, with 18 bases between the two germline ends. This CDR3 spans 15 amino acids. Here the CDR3 DNA reads TGTGCCAGCAGCCCGACGGCAACATCAGGGAATGAGCAGTTCTTC. Translation: CASSPTATSGNEQFF. The complete variable domain, with remaining parts taken from reference TRBV11-2 and TRBJ2-1, reads EAGVAQSPRYKIIEKRQSVAFWCNPISGHATLYWYQQILGQGPKLLIQFQNNGVVDDSQLPKDRFSAERLKGVDSTLKIQPAKLEDSAVYLCASSPTATSGNEQFFGPGTRLTVL.

V is TRBV5-1 and J is TRBJ2-1, with TRBD2 matching over 12 bases. From germline, CDR1 is SGHRS and CDR2 YFSETQ. Trimming cost V 6 bases and J 5 bases; bases outside gene matches: 15. The CDR3 extends over 18 amino acids. CDR3 residues: CASNLIPTGLAGNNEQFF. The DNA of the CDR3 is TGCGCCAGCAACCTAATACCCACCGGACTAGCGGGGAACAATGAGCAGTTCTTC.

The chain couples TRBV7-9 to TRBJ1-2; 7 bases match TRBD1. Germline V gene lookup returns CDR1 SEHNR and CDR2 FQNEAQ (reference sequence). This CDR3 has 13 residues. The V and J ends lost 6 bases and 7 bases, in that order; junction bases with no gene match: 8. In DNA, the CDR3 is TGTGCCAGCAGGGGGTGGGACAGCGCTGGCTACACCTTC. Protein: CASRGWDSAGYTF.

Remarks on this clonotype: An end of the junction does not agree with germline; a read error may underlie this. This chain links TRBV27 with TRBJ2-7; possibly TRBD1 for D (6 bases). The germline V gene encodes CDR1 MNHEY and CDR2 SMNVEV (reference sequence). CDR3 length equals 13 residues. CDR3 DNA: TGTACCAGCAGTTCAGGGGTCTCCTACGAGCAGTACTTC. This codes for CTSSSGVSYEQYF.

This clonotype has only a few counts. V usage is TRBV20-1 and J usage is TRBJ2-7; 7 nucleotides agree with TRBD2. Germline V gene data show CDR1 as DFQATT and CDR2 as SNEGSKA (reference sequence). This CDR3 region has 14 residues. V shed 5 bases, J shed 2 bases, and the junction held 9 bases outside the gene matches. CDR3 amino acids: CSAPGPSGTYEQYF. The DNA for the CDR3 is TGCAGTGCTCCTGGGCCTAGCGGAACCTACGAGCAGTACTTC.

This clonotype was counted between two and nine times. V gene TRBV7-2 combines with J gene TRBJ2-1; a possible D gene is TRBD2 (5 bases). The CDR3 is 15 amino acids. V shed 1 base and J shed 7 bases, with 14 bases lying between them. Germline assignment: CDR1 SGHTA and CDR2 FQGNSA. CDR3 region: CASSLDGKRLNEQFF. CDR3 bases: TGTGCCAGCAGCTTAGACGGGAAGAGGTTGAATGAGCAGTTCTTC.

About this clonotype itself: A single base separates this from a much larger clone, so it may be a read error. The chain employs TRBV29-1 and TRBJ2-1; 10 nucleotides align to TRBD1. V shed 5 bases and J 5 bases; nucleotides not matched to a gene: 6. Germline loops: CDR1 SQVTM, CDR2 ANQGSEA. CDR3 length equals 14 residues. CDR3 loop: CSVTGTGVHNEQFF. CDR3 DNA sequence: TGCAGCGTTACCGGGACAGGGGTCCACAATGAGCAGTTCTTC.

A single count supports this clonotype. V and J are TRBV5-1 and TRBJ1-2; D perhaps matches TRBD1 (6 bases). Trimming shortened V by 3 bases and J by 3 bases, and 15 bases separated the two germline ends. From germline, CDR1 is SGHRS and CDR2 YFSETQ. This CDR3 region has 15 residues. The CDR3: CASSSGTPGDYGYTF. DNA for the CDR3: TGCGCCAGCAGCTCCGGGACACCGGGGGACTATGGCTACACCTTC.

This clonotype was detected a few times. The rearrangement links TRBV6-5 to TRBJ1-3; D gene uncertain. There are 13 residues in the CDR3. Trimming removed 0 bases from V and 4 bases from J, with 4 bases in between. The germline gives CDR1 MNHEY, CDR2 SVGAGI. CDR3 residues: CASSYSAGNTIYF. CDR3 sequence (DNA): TGTGCCAGCAGTTACTCGGCAGGAAACACCATATATTTT.